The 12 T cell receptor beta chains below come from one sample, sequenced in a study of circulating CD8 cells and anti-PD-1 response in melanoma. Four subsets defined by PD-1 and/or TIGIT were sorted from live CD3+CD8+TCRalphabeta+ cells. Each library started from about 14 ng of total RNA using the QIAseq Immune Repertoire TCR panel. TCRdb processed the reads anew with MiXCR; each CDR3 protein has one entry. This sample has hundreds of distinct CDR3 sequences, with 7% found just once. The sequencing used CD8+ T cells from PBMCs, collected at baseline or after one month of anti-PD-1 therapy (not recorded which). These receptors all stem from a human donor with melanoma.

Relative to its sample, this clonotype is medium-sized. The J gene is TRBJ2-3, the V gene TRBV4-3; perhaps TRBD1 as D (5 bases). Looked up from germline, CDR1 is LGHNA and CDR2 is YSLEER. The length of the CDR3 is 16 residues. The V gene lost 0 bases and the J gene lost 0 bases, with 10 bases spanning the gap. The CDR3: CASSQEGELSTDTQYF. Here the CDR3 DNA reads TGCGCCAGCAGCCAAGAAGGGGAACTTAGCACAGATACGCAGTATTTT.

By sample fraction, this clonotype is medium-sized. The CDR3 is CASSTGGWETQYF. The CDR3 DNA sequence: TGTGCCAGTAGTACAGGGGGCTGGGAGACCCAGTACTTC. V is TRBV19 and J is TRBJ2-5, with 8 positions matching TRBD1. Per germline, CDR1 LNHDA and CDR2 SQIVND (reference sequence). The CDR3 has 13 amino acids. Losses at the gene ends were 4 bases for V and 5 bases for J; bases not matched to a gene: 3.

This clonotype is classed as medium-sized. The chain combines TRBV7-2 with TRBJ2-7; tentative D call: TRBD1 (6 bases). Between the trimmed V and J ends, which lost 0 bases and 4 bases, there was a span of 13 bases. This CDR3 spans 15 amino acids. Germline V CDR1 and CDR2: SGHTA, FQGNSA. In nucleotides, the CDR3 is TGTGCCAGCAGCTTAGCGGGACAAGGCTATTACGAGCAGTACTTC. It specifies CASSLAGQGYYEQYF.

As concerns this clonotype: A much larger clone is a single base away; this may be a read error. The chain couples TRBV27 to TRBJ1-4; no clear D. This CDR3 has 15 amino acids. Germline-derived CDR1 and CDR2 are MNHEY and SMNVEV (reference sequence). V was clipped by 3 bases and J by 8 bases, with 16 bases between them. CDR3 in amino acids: CASSLSWTYGEKLFF. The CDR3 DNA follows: TGTGCCAGCAGTTTGTCCTGGACCTACGGAGAAAAACTGTTTTTT.

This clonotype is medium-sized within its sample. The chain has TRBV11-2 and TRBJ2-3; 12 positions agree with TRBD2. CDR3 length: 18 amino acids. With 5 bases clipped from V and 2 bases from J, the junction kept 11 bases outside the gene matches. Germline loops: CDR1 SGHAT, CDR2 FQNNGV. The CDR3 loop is CASSREGLAGSFTDTQYF. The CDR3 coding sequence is TGTGCCAGCAGCCGAGAGGGACTAGCGGGCTCATTCACAGATACGCAGTATTTT.

The CDR3 sequence: CASRGTSKGPETQYF. The DNA for the CDR3 is TGTGCCAGTAGAGGGACTAGTAAAGGTCCTGAGACCCAGTACTTC. The V and J genes are TRBV19 and TRBJ2-5; 8 bases agree with TRBD2. J lost 5 bases, V lost 6 bases, and 11 bases had no gene match. The germline gives CDR1 LNHDA, CDR2 SQIVND (reference sequence). The CDR3 sequence is 15 residues long.

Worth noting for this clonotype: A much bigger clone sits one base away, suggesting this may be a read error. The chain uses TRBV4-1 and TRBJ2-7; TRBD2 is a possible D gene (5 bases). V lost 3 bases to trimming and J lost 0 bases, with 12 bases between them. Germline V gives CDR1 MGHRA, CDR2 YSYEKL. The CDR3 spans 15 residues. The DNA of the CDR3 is TGCGCCAGCAGCCAGAGTCGAGGGCTCTCCTACGAGCAGTACTTC. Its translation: CASSQSRGLSYEQYF.

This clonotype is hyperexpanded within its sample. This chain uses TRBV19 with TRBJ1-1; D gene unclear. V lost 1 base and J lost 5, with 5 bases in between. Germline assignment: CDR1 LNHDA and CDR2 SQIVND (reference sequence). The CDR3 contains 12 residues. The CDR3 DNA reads TGTGCCAGTAGTATAGGGAGGACTGAAGCTTTCTTT. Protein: CASSIGRTEAFF.

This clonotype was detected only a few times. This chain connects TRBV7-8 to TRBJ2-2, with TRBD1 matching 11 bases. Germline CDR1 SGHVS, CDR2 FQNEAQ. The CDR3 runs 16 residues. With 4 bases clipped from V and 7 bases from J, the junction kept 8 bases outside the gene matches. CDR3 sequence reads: CASSSGQGAMVGELFF. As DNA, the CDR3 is TGTGCCAGCAGCTCCGGACAGGGGGCTATGGTCGGGGAGCTGTTTTTT.

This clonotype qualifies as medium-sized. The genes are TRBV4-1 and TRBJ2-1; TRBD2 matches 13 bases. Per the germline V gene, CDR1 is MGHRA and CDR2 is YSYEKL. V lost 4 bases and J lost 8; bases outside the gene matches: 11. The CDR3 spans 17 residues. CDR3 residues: CASSPDATSGGADEQFF. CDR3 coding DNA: TGCGCCAGCAGCCCGGATGCAACTAGCGGGGGGGCGGATGAGCAGTTCTTC.

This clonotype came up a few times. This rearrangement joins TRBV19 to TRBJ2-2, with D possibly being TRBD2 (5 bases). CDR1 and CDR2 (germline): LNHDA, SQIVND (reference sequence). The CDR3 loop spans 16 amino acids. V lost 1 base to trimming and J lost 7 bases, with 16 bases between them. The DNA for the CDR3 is TGTGCCAGTAGTATAGCGGGATCCTCAGACGGCGGGGAGCTGTTTTTT. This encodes CASSIAGSSDGGELFF.

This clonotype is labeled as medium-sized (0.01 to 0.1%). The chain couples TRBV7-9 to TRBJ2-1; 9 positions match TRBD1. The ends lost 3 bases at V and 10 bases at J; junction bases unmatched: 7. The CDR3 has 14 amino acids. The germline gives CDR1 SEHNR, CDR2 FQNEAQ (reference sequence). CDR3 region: CASSFRDRVDEQFF. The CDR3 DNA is TGTGCCAGCAGCTTCCGGGACAGGGTGGACGAGCAGTTCTTC.